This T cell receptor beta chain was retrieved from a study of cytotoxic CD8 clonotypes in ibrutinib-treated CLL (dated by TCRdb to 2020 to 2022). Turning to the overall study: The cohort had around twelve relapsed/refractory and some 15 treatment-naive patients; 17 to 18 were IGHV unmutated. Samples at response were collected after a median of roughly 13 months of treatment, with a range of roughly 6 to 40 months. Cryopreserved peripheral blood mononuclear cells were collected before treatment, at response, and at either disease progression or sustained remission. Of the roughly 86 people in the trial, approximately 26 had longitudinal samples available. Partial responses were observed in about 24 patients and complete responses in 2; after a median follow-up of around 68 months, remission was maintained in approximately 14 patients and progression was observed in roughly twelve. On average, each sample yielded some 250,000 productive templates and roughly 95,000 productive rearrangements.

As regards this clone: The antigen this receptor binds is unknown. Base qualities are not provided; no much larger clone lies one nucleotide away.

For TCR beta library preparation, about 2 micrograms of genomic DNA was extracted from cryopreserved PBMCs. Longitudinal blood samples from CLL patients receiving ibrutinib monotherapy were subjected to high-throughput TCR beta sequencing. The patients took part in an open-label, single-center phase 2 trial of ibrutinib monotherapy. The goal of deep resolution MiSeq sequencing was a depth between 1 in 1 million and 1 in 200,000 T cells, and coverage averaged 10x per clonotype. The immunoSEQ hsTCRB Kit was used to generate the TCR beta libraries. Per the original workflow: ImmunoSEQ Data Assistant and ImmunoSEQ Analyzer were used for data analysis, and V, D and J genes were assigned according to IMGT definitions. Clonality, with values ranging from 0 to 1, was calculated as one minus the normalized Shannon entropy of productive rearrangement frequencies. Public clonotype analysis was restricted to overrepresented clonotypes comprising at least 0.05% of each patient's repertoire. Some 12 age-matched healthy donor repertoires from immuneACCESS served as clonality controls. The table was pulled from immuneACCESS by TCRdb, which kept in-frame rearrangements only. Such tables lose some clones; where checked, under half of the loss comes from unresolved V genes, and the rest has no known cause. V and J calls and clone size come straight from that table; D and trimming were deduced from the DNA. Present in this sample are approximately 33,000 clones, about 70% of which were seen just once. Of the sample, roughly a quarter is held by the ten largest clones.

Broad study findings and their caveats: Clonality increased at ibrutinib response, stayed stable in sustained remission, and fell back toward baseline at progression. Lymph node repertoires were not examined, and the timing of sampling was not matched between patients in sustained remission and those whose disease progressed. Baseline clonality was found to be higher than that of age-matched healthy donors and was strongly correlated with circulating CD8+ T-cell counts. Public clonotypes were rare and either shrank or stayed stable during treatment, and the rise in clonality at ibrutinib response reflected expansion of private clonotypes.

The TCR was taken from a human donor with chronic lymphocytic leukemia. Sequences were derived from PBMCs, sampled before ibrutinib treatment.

This receptor carries the CDR3 CASSPRGQQTGNTIYF. DNA sequence: TGTGCCAGCAGCCCTCGGGGCCAACAAACTGGAAACACCATATATTTT. The sequence is built from TRBV7-9 and TRBJ1-3; tentative D gene TRBD1, with 5 bases matching. Trimming removed 5 bases from V and 2 bases from J, leaving 16 bases between the germline ends. The CDR3 measures 16 amino acids from cysteine to phenylalanine. Just the 48-base CDR3 DNA is kept, in frame starting at base 1. The CDR1 and CDR2 encoded by the germline V gene (reference sequence) are SEHNR and FQNEAQ.